This TCR beta chain was profiled in a study of T cells in Graves' hyperthyroidism and ophthalmopathy. From RNA transcripts, TCR beta CDR3 regions were amplified. TCR CDR3 regions were first amplified by RT-PCR with HTBI primers. One entry per CDR3 protein results from TCRdb running MiXCR on the multiplex PCR reads. This sample has about 570,000 distinct CDR3 sequences, with around 42% found just once. The CDR3 length is 14 residues. The ends were cut back, 4 bases at V and 6 bases at J, with 17 bases in the middle. Per germline, CDR1 SGDLS and CDR2 YYNGEE. This clonotype was seen at least ten times. The sample consisted of peripheral blood or thyroid tissue (not recorded which). This TCR was sampled from an adult woman with Graves' disease, either hyperthyroidism or ophthalmopathy (not recorded which). This chain uses TRBV9 with TRBJ2-7; D ambiguous. The CDR3 nucleotides are TGTGCCAGCAGCCCCGGACCCGCCGCCGGCGAGCAGTACTTC. Translating it yields CASSPGPAAGEQYF.